The source of this T cell receptor beta chain is a study of cytotoxic CD8 clonotypes in ibrutinib-treated CLL. Study overall: With a range of 6 to 36, the median treatment time before response samples were taken was approximately 12 months.

Sequencing was performed with immunoSEQ multiplex PCR; in TCRdb, only in-frame clones are kept and a portion is missing. The sample includes 150,000 to 200,000 clones, around 72% seen only once; the top ten take 13%. Per germline, CDR1 SQVTM and CDR2 ANQGSEA. The V and J ends lost 2 bases and 6 bases respectively, with 7 bases between them. The CDR3 length is 11 residues. On this clone: Its target is unknown.

Study-level findings and limits: Baseline clonality, higher than in age-matched healthy donors, tracked circulating CD8+ T-cell counts.

The sample in question was PBMCs, obtained after 24 months of ibrutinib treatment. The chain joins TRBV29-1 to TRBJ1-2, with D unclear. The sequence derives from a human donor with chronic lymphocytic leukemia. The CDR3 region has the DNA TGCAGCGTTGAAAATCGTAATGGCTACACCTTC. Translation gives CSVENRNGYTF.